The 20 T cell receptor beta chains below all came from one sample that was sequenced in a study of T cells after somatic rescue of genetic block. Assay: immunoSEQ multiplex PCR; the TCRdb copy retains only in-frame clones and omits some. The table records 80,000 to 90,000 clones, about nine tenths of them present only once. The sample was peripheral blood mononuclear cells (PBMCs). The receptors stem from a woman under 30.

The V and J genes are TRBV6-5 and TRBJ2-7; D remains unclear. This CDR3 spans 14 amino acids. Between the trimmed V and J ends, which lost 6 bases and 3 bases, there was a span of 15 bases. Germline values: CDR1 MNHEY, CDR2 SVGAGI. This chain's CDR3 is CASSPPATGYEQYF. The CDR3 bases are TGTGCCAGCAGCCCCCCCGCGACCGGCTACGAGCAGTACTTC.

This chain joins TRBV6-1 and TRBJ1-6; D is possibly TRBD1 (6 bases). V was shortened by 1 base and J by 5 bases, with 9 bases between the two germline ends. Germline loops: CDR1 MNHNS, CDR2 SASEGT. CDR3 length: 15 residues. The CDR3 DNA reads TGTGCCAGCAGTGAAGAGGGGGGGAATAATTCACCCCTCCACTTT. It is translated as CASSEEGGNNSPLHF.

The chain couples TRBV7-2 to TRBJ1-3; D gene ambiguous. Germline V gene data show CDR1 as SGHTA and CDR2 as FQGNSA. Trimming removed 3 bases from V and 4 bases from J, with 7 bases in between. The CDR3 runs 13 residues. The DNA of the CDR3 is TGTGCCAGCAGCTTCCAACAGGGAAACACCATATATTTT. Its protein is CASSFQQGNTIYF.

The chain joins TRBV2 to TRBJ2-1; no clear D. The germline V and J ends were trimmed by 1 base and 3 bases, with 4 bases remaining between them. The germline V gene has CDR1 SNHLY and CDR2 FYNNEI. The CDR3 runs to 13 residues. The CDR3 nucleotides read TGTGCCAGCAGTGAAGGTGGCTACAATGAGCAGTTCTTC. It translates to CASSEGGYNEQFF.

This chain joins TRBV5-1 and TRBJ2-1; the D is unclear. Trimming removed 0 bases from V and 1 base from J, with 5 bases in between. CDR3 length: 14 residues. Germline CDR1 and CDR2: SGHRS and YFSETQ. This chain's CDR3 is CASSLDSSYNEQFF. The DNA for the CDR3 is TGCGCCAGCAGCTTGGACTCATCCTACAATGAGCAGTTCTTC.

J is TRBJ2-2 and V is TRBV13, with D possibly being TRBD2 (5 bases). The CDR3 runs 12 residues. Germline-derived CDR1 and CDR2 are PRHDT and FYEKMQ (reference sequence). V gave up 7 bases and J gave up 3 bases, with 6 bases separating them. CDR3 DNA sequence: TGTGCCAGCACAGCGGACACCGGGGAGCTGTTTTTT. This encodes CASTADTGELFF.

The chain carries TRBV14 and TRBJ2-5, with D uncertain. CDR3 length: 13 amino acids. Germline lookup yields CDR1 SGHDN and CDR2 FVKESK. V was clipped by 1 base and J by 7 bases, with 10 bases between them. The CDR3 loop is CASSQVMEGTQYF. CDR3 nucleotides: TGTGCCAGCAGCCAAGTGATGGAAGGGACCCAGTACTTC.

The chain recombines TRBV19 with TRBJ2-5, with D uncertain. Per the germline V gene, CDR1 is LNHDA and CDR2 is SQIVND (reference sequence). The CDR3 length is 13 residues. V gave up 9 bases and J gave up 1 base, with 12 bases separating them. The CDR3: CASALGGQETQYF. The CDR3 nucleotides read TGTGCCAGCGCCTTGGGTGGCCAAGAGACCCAGTACTTC.

In this sample, this clone turned up a few times. The chain links TRBV6-1 to TRBJ2-3; a weak D match, TRBD1 (5 bases). Germline CDR1 reads MNHNS; CDR2 reads SASEGT. The CDR3 is made up of 13 amino acids. With 2 bases removed from V and 3 bases from J, the gap between germline ends came to 6 bases. CDR3 sequence: CASSERGTDTQYF. The CDR3 DNA reads TGTGCCAGCAGTGAAAGGGGTACAGATACGCAGTATTTT.

The CDR3 DNA follows: TGTGCCAGTAGTATCCCGGGGACTAGCAACCTCGATGAGCAGTTCTTC. It encodes CASSIPGTSNLDEQFF. The chain has TRBV19 and TRBJ2-1; 9 nucleotides agree with TRBD2. CDR3 length: 16 amino acids. Germline V gene data show CDR1 as LNHDA and CDR2 as SQIVND (reference sequence). Trimming cost V 3 bases and J 8 bases; bases outside gene matches: 11.

This sequence joins TRBV10-2 and TRBJ1-1; 8 bases match TRBD1. Looked up from germline, CDR1 is WSHSY and CDR2 is SAAADI. The CDR3 totals 13 residues. V dropped 8 bases and J dropped 0; count of bases not matched to a gene: 2. CDR3 region: CASADRVNTEAFF. CDR3 in DNA: TGCGCCAGCGCGGACAGGGTGAACACTGAAGCTTTCTTT.

The rearrangement uses TRBV10-3 and TRBJ2-1, with D uncertain. Germline-derived CDR1 and CDR2 are ENHRY and SYGVKD. The ends were cut back, 3 bases at V and 0 bases at J, with 15 bases in the middle. CDR3 length equals 17 residues. The CDR3 nucleotides read TGTGCCATCAGTGATTCTCCCACGGTCCTCTCCTACAATGAGCAGTTCTTC. This gives the protein CAISDSPTVLSYNEQFF.

To note about this clone: At one end the junction does not follow the germline gene, possibly because of a read error. The V call is TRBV7-7, the J call TRBJ2-4, with D unresolved. The CDR3 is 14 amino acids. Germline assignment: CDR1 SSHAT and CDR2 FNYEAQ (reference sequence). CDR3 loop: CASSLGSAKNIQYF. In DNA, the CDR3 is TGTGCTAGCAGCTTAGGGTCCGCCAAAAACATTCAGTACTTC.

Comment on this clone: This CDR3 is also generated by other DNA sequences in the sample. The CDR3 spells CASSLAGPYEQYF. In DNA, the CDR3 is TGCGCCAGCAGCTTAGCCGGCCCCTACGAGCAGTACTTC. This chain links TRBV5-1 with TRBJ2-7; D gene uncertain. V lost 2 bases, J lost 2 bases, and 8 bases lay in between. Germline V gives CDR1 SGHRS, CDR2 YFSETQ. CDR3 length: 13 amino acids.

This chain links TRBV19 with TRBJ1-3; D gene ambiguous. The germline gives CDR1 LNHDA, CDR2 SQIVND (reference sequence). The CDR3 covers 15 residues. Trimming left V 6 bases short and J 2 bases short, with 14 bases between. CDR3 sequence: CASRVDFAAGNTIYF. The CDR3 coding sequence is TGTGCCAGTAGGGTGGACTTCGCTGCTGGAAACACCATATATTTT.

The CDR3 spells CASSYGGSYNEQFF. CDR3 in DNA: TGTGCCAGCAGTTACGGGGGCTCCTACAATGAGCAGTTCTTC. The chain links TRBV6-5 to TRBJ2-1; D is perhaps TRBD1 or TRBD2 (5 bases each). The CDR3 is 14 residues long. V shed 2 bases and J shed 0 bases, with 5 bases lying between them. CDR1 and CDR2 from the germline V gene are MNHEY and SVGAGI.

Concerning this clone: Relative to the germline gene, one junction end is altered; a read error may explain this. The gene calls are TRBV5-1 and TRBJ1-1, with D uncertain. Germline CDR1 reads SGHRS; CDR2 reads YFSETQ. The CDR3 extends over 11 amino acids. CDR3 protein: CASNSGTEAFF. The CDR3, as DNA: TGCGCGAGCAATAGCGGCACTGAAGCTTTCTTT.

The chain uses TRBV7-3 and TRBJ2-2, with 8 bases identical to TRBD2. CDR1 SGHTA and CDR2 FQGTGA come from the germline V gene. The CDR3 is 15 amino acids. V was pared by 4 bases and J by 2 bases, with 3 bases of the junction left unmatched. CDR3 DNA: TGTGCCAGCAGCTCCCGGGGGGGAAACACCGGGGAGCTGTTTTTT. It encodes CASSSRGGNTGELFF.

This chain uses TRBV19 with TRBJ2-3; no firm D call. CDR1 and CDR2 from the germline V gene are LNHDA and SQIVND (reference sequence). The CDR3 runs 13 residues. V was clipped by 6 bases and J by 0 bases, with 7 bases between them. CDR3 amino acids: CASSVSSTDTQYF. CDR3 sequence (DNA): TGTGCCAGTAGCGTTTCTAGCACAGATACGCAGTATTTT.

This chain joins TRBV6-5 and TRBJ2-7; tentative D call: TRBD1 (5 bases). V was cut by 0 bases and J by 1 base, with 10 bases left in between. Per the germline V gene, CDR1 is MNHEY and CDR2 is SVGAGI. The CDR3 is 15 amino acids. CDR3 in DNA: TGTGCCAGCAGTTACTCTCAGGGTTTATCCTACGAGCAGTACTTC. Encoded protein: CASSYSQGLSYEQYF.